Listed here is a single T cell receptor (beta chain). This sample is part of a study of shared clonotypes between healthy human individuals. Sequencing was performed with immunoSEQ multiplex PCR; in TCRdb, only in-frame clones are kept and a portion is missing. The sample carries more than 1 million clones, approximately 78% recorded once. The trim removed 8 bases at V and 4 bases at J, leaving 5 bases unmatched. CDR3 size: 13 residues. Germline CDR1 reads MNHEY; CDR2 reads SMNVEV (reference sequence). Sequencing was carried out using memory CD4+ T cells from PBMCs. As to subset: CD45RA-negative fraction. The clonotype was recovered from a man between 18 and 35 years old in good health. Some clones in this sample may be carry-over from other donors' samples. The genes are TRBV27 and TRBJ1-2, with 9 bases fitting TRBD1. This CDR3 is CASATGGLYGYTF. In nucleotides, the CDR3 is TGTGCCAGCGCTACAGGGGGCCTCTATGGCTACACCTTC.